This T cell receptor beta chain was identified during a study of blood T cell repertoires in COVID-19. Study-level information: COVID-19 samples, acute and convalescent, were from the United States, Italy and Spain. PBMCs, B-cell-depleted T cells, or T cells provided the cDNA or gDNA that made up the material.

Authors' data handling: The authors estimated nucleated cell counts from reference gene primer amplification. This table comes from immunoSEQ multiplex PCR, and its TCRdb copy is limited to in-frame clones, with some not included. V and J calls and clone size come straight from that table; D and trimming were deduced from the DNA. Of some 300,000 clones detected, roughly 88% appear once; the ten largest clones hold roughly 7%. This CDR3 comprises 14 residues. Per the germline V gene, CDR1 is MDHEN and CDR2 is SYDVKM. V was clipped by 5 bases and J by 8 bases; unmatched bases: 8. The chain is built from TRBV28 and TRBJ2-1; 8 bases are a match to TRBD1. The receptor was isolated from a woman in her 30s who had recovered from COVID-19. The material sequenced was peripheral blood. CDR3 in amino acids: CASSPTTGVDEQFF. Here the CDR3 DNA reads TGTGCCAGCAGTCCAACGACAGGGGTCGATGAGCAGTTCTTC. Filled out from reference TRBV28 and TRBJ2-1, the complete variable domain reads DVKVTQSSRYLVKRTGEKVFLECVQDMDHENMFWYRQDPGLGLRLIYFSYDVKMKEKGDIPEGYSVSREKKERFSLILESASTNQTSMYLCASSPTTGVDEQFFGPGTRLTVL.